This TCR beta chain stems from a study of OX40 agonist ivuxolimab in advanced cancers. Here immunoSEQ multiplex PCR was the method, and the copy in TCRdb shows in-frame clones only, minus some. The sample includes about 77,000 clones, roughly nine tenths of them seen just once. This clone was seen only once. CDR1 and CDR2 (germline): SGHAT, FQNNGV. Trimming took off 2 bases at V and 8 bases at J, with 12 bases between the two ends. The CDR3 covers 13 residues. The gene calls are TRBV11-2 and TRBJ1-2, with D tentatively TRBD1 (5 bases). This specimen consisted of CD4+ or CD8+ T cells sorted from blood, obtained in a trial of the OX40 agonist ivuxolimab. The origin of this receptor is an adult with an advanced solid tumor such as melanoma, head and neck, liver or kidney cancer. CDR3 in DNA: TGTGCCAGCAGCTTATTCGGGACCCGGGGCTACACCTTC. This sequence encodes CASSLFGTRGYTF.